This entry lists 22 T cell receptor beta chains sequenced from one sample in a study of cytotoxic CD8 clonotypes in ibrutinib-treated CLL (dated by TCRdb to the early 2020s). The library was prepared using the immunoSEQ multiplex PCR assay. What TCRdb holds here is the immuneACCESS table cut down to in-frame rearrangements. Part of the clones is not present; checked against another copy, under half of the missing clones reflect an unresolved V gene, and the others are unexplained. The sample table shows over 250,000 clones, and 76% are seen once. The ten top clones hold around 5.3% of the sample. Read against the paper, the sample's time point label means: progressive disease on ibrutinib. The starting material was PBMCs, obtained at disease progression, from a patient treated with ibrutinib. The receptors stem from a human donor with chronic lymphocytic leukemia.

This sequence joins TRBV5-1 and TRBJ2-3; weak D call: TRBD2 (6 bases). Trimming took 3 bases from V and 0 from J, leaving 8 bases between them. The germline V gene has CDR1 SGHRS and CDR2 YFSETQ. The CDR3 spans 14 residues. The CDR3 loop reads CASSSGTSTDTQYF. CDR3 coding DNA: TGCGCCAGCAGCTCCGGGACTAGCACAGATACGCAGTATTTT.

V is TRBV10-3 and J is TRBJ2-1, with 9 bases lining up with TRBD1. The CDR3 runs to 14 residues. CDR1 and CDR2 from the germline V gene are ENHRY and SYGVKD. Unmatched junction bases numbered 10, after V lost 7 bases and J lost 9 bases. The CDR3 loop is CAIKSDRGYGEQFF. The CDR3 bases are TGTGCCATCAAATCGGACAGGGGATATGGTGAGCAGTTCTTC.

The V gene is TRBV2, the J gene TRBJ2-5, with 8 bases identical to TRBD2. Unmatched junction bases numbered 3, after V lost 10 bases and J lost 2 bases. This CDR3 contains 12 residues. Germline V lookup: CDR1 SNHLY, CDR2 FYNNEI. Written as DNA, the CDR3 is TGTGCCATCGCGGGAGGACAAGAGACCCAGTACTTC. It yields the protein CAIAGGQETQYF.

The chain carries TRBV29-1 and TRBJ1-1; D ambiguous. Germline CDR1 reads SQVTM; CDR2 reads ANQGSEA. The CDR3 runs to 12 residues. Trimming pared 7 bases from V and 0 bases from J, leaving 9 bases between. The DNA for the CDR3 is TGCAGCGCCCTGCAGATGAACACTGAAGCTTTCTTT. It translates to CSALQMNTEAFF.

This chain connects TRBV15 to TRBJ2-4; D gene ambiguous. V lost 0 bases to trimming and J lost 2 bases, with 17 bases between them. Germline CDR1 and CDR2: LNHNV and YYDKDF (reference sequence). CDR3 length: 18 residues. Here the CDR3 reads CATSRDHPGLLTKNIQYF. CDR3 coding DNA: TGTGCCACCAGCAGAGATCATCCCGGTCTACTGACCAAAAACATTCAGTACTTC.

V gene TRBV5-1 combines with J gene TRBJ1-4, with D possibly matching TRBD1 (5 bases). CDR1 is SGHRS and CDR2 is YFSETQ in the germline V gene. CDR3 length: 13 residues. Trimming took 6 bases from V and 8 from J, leaving 14 bases between them. The CDR3 DNA reads TGCGCCAGCAAAGTCCAGAGGGGCGAAAAACTGTTTTTT. Translated, it gives CASKVQRGEKLFF.

This sequence joins TRBV9 and TRBJ2-1, with D perhaps assigned TRBD1 or TRBD2 (5 bases each). This CDR3 comprises 15 residues. V was trimmed by 3 bases and J by 0 bases, leaving 10 bases between them. Germline loops: CDR1 SGDLS, CDR2 YYNGEE. In nucleotides, the CDR3 is TGTGCCAGCAGCGATAGCGACAGCTCCTACAATGAGCAGTTCTTC. This codes for CASSDSDSSYNEQFF.

J is TRBJ2-7 and V is TRBV10-2, with D tentatively TRBD1 (5 bases). Germline CDR1 and CDR2: WSHSY and SAAADI. Trimming left V 4 bases short and J 2 bases short, with 12 bases between. The length of the CDR3 is 14 residues. CDR3 residues: CASSADIGPYEQYF. DNA for the CDR3: TGCGCCAGCAGTGCGGACATTGGACCCTACGAGCAGTACTTC.

The chain uses TRBV9 and TRBJ1-1; a weak D match, TRBD1 (5 bases). V shed 4 bases and J shed 4 bases, with 14 bases lying between them. In germline, CDR1 is SGDLS, CDR2 YYNGEE. This CDR3 has 14 amino acids. This CDR3 reads CASSPLRGGTEAFF. The CDR3 nucleotides read TGTGCCAGCAGCCCACTGCGGGGGGGCACTGAAGCTTTCTTT.

This CDR3 is CASSRVTPVPEKLFF. The CDR3 region has the DNA TGTGCCAGCAGTCGAGTAACGCCCGTCCCTGAAAAACTGTTTTTT. The genes are TRBV27 and TRBJ1-4; no firm D call. This CDR3 is built from 15 residues. The V gene's germline CDR1 is MNHEY and CDR2 SMNVEV (reference sequence). V gave up 5 bases and J gave up 7 bases, with 17 bases separating them.

The J gene is TRBJ2-3, the V gene TRBV29-1; perhaps TRBD1 as D (7 bases). Trimming cost V 6 bases and J 3 bases, with 16 bases left between them. The length of the CDR3 is 14 residues. Germline lookup yields CDR1 SQVTM and CDR2 ANQGSEA. The CDR3 is CSVDSTGRTDTQYF. The DNA for the CDR3 is TGCAGCGTCGATTCGACAGGGAGGACAGATACGCAGTATTTT.

This clone was seen a few times. The genes are TRBV5-1 and TRBJ2-3, with D possibly being TRBD2 (5 bases). Germline loops: CDR1 SGHRS, CDR2 YFSETQ. The CDR3 totals 14 residues. The V end lost 2 bases, the J end lost 0 bases, and 7 bases lay between the germline ends. CDR3 DNA sequence: TGCGCCAGCAGCTTTACTAGGAGCACAGATACGCAGTATTTT. Translation: CASSFTRSTDTQYF. The whole variable domain, remainder taken from reference TRBV5-1 and TRBJ2-3, is KAGVTQTPRYLIKTRGQQVTLSCSPISGHRSVSWYQQTPGQGLQFLFEYFSETQRNKGNFPGRFSGRQFSNSRSEMNVSTLELGDSALYLCASSFTRSTDTQYFGPGTRLTVL.

The chain joins TRBV11-2 to TRBJ2-3, with TRBD1 matching 9 bases. Per germline, CDR1 SGHAT and CDR2 FQNNGV. V lost 5 bases, J lost 5 bases, and 5 bases stayed unmatched. This CDR3 contains 14 residues. The CDR3 DNA is TGTGCCAGCAGCCAGGGACAGGGAGGAGATACGCAGTATTTT. Translated, it gives CASSQGQGGDTQYF.

This clone was counted between two and nine times. The CDR3 here is CASSPDTVLGEQYF. The DNA for the CDR3 is TGTGCCAGCAGTCCGGACACGGTATTAGGTGAGCAGTACTTC. The chain employs TRBV7-6 and TRBJ2-7; a possible D gene is TRBD1 (5 bases). The V end lost 6 bases, the J end lost 7 bases, and 19 bases lay between the germline ends. Germline assignment: CDR1 SGHVS and CDR2 FNYEAQ. The CDR3 is 14 residues long.

CDR3 sequence reads: CASSQSWGARKATDTQYF. CDR3 bases: TGCGCCAGCAGTCAATCTTGGGGGGCGCGAAAGGCAACAGATACGCAGTATTTT. The chain recombines TRBV10-1 with TRBJ2-3; either TRBD1 or TRBD2 may supply D (6 bases each). Germline V gene lookup returns CDR1 WNHNN and CDR2 SYGVQD (reference sequence). The CDR3 contains 18 residues. V lost 5 bases and J 3 bases, leaving 24 bases between the germline ends.

Here the CDR3 reads CASSAGLTYEQYF. The CDR3 DNA sequence: TGTGCCAGCAGCGCCGGACTAACCTACGAGCAGTACTTC. V gene TRBV2 combines with J gene TRBJ2-7, with a possible D match to TRBD2 (6 bases). This CDR3 contains 13 residues. The V end was cut by 6 bases, the J end by 2 bases, with 11 bases between. Germline CDR1 SNHLY, CDR2 FYNNEI.

J is TRBJ1-5 and V is TRBV11-2; 7 bases align to TRBD1. Germline values: CDR1 SGHAT, CDR2 FQNNGV. V lost 0 bases, J lost 10 bases, and 3 bases stayed unmatched. This CDR3 is 13 amino acids long. DNA for the CDR3: TGTGCCAGCAGCTTAGATCGACAGGGCCCCCAGCATTTT. Amino acid sequence: CASSLDRQGPQHF.

This clone was picked up a small number of times. The chain has TRBV5-1 and TRBJ2-1, with 13 bases fitting TRBD2. The CDR3 totals 14 residues. V shed 0 bases and J 13 bases; nucleotides not matched to a gene: 4. Germline CDR1 reads SGHRS; CDR2 reads YFSETQ. CDR3 sequence: CASSLGGLAGSQFF. The CDR3 bases are TGCGCCAGCAGCTTGGGGGGACTAGCGGGATCTCAGTTCTTC.

V is TRBV5-1 and J is TRBJ2-5; D unclear. CDR1 is SGHRS, CDR2 YFSETQ, per germline. Trimming took 0 bases from V and 2 from J, leaving 11 bases between them. The CDR3 totals 15 residues. The CDR3 protein is CASSLGISQQETQYF. The CDR3, as DNA: TGCGCCAGCAGCTTGGGTATCTCGCAGCAAGAGACCCAGTACTTC.

The chain joins TRBV5-5 to TRBJ2-7; D is perhaps TRBD2 (6 bases). In germline, CDR1 is SGHKS, CDR2 YYEKEE (reference sequence). Trimming removed 2 bases at V and 5 bases at J, with 11 bases between. CDR3 size: 13 residues. The CDR3 loop is CASSLSAGHEQYF. For the CDR3, the DNA is TGTGCCAGCAGCTTATCAGCGGGCCACGAGCAGTACTTC.

This chain joins TRBV19 and TRBJ2-7, with 8 bases aligning to TRBD2. In germline, CDR1 is LNHDA, CDR2 SQIVND (reference sequence). V shed 5 bases, J shed 5 bases, and the junction held 8 bases outside the gene matches. The CDR3 runs to 14 residues. Here the CDR3 reads CASSLSGSRNEQYF. The CDR3 region has the DNA TGTGCCAGTAGTCTCAGCGGGAGCAGGAACGAGCAGTACTTC. Combining the CDR3 with reference TRBV19 and TRBJ2-7 gives the whole variable domain DGGITQSPKYLFRKEGQNVTLSCEQNLNHDAMYWYRQDPGQGLRLIYYSQIVNDFQKGDIAEGYSVSREKKESFPLTVTSAQKNPTAFYLCASSLSGSRNEQYFGPGTRLTVT.

This chain joins TRBV6-4 and TRBJ1-1, with D unclear. V lost 3 bases to trimming and J lost 1 base, with 6 bases between them. CDR3 length equals 13 residues. In germline, CDR1 is MRHNA, CDR2 SNTAGT. CDR3 DNA: TGTGCCAGCAGTGAAGAGAGGAACACTGAAGCTTTCTTT. This translates into CASSEERNTEAFF.